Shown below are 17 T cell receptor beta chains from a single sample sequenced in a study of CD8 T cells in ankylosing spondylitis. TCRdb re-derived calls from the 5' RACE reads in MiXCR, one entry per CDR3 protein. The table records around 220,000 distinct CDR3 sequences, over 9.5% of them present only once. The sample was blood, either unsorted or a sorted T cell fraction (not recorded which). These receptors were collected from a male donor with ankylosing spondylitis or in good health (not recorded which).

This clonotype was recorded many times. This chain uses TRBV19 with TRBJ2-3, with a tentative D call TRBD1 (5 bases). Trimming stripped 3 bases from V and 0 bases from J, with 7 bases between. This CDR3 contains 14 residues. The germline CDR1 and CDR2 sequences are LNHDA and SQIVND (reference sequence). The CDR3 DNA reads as TGTGCCAGTAGTATCGACAGAAGCACAGATACGCAGTATTTT. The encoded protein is CASSIDRSTDTQYF.

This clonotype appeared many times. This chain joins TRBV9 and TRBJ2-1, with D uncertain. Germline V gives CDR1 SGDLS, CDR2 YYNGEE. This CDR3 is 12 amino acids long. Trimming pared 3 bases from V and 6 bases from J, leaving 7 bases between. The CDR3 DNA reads TGTGCCAGCAGCGCTTTCCTCAATGAGCAGTTCTTC. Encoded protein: CASSAFLNEQFF.

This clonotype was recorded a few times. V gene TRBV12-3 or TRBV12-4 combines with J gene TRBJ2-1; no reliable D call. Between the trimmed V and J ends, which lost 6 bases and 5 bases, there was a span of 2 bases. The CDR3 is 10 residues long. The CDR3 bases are TGTGCCAGCAGCGACAATGAGCAGTTCTTC. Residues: CASSDNEQFF.

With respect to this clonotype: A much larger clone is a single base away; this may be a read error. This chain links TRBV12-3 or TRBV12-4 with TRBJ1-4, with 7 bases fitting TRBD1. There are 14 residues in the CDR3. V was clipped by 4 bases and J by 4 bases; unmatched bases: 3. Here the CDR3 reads CASSSGQYNEKLFF. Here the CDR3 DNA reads TGTGCCAGCAGTTCGGGACAGTATAATGAAAAACTGTTTTTT.

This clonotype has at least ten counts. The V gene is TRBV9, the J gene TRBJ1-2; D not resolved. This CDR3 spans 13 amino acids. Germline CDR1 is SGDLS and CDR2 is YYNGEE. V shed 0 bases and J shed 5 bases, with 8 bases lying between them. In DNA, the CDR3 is TGTGCCAGCAGCGTAGTGGGTGGATATGGCTACACCTTC. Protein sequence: CASSVVGGYGYTF. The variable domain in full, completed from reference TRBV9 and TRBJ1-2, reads DSGVTQTPKHLITATGQRVTLRCSPRSGDLSVYWYQQSLDQGLQFLIQYYNGEERAKGNILERFSAQQFPDLHSELNLSSLELGDSALYFCASSVVGGYGYTFGSGTRLTVV.

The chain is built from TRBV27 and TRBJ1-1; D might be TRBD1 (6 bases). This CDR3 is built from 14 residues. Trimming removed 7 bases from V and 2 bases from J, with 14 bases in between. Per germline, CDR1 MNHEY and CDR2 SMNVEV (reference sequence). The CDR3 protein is CASTRQAPNTEAFF. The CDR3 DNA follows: TGTGCCAGCACCCGACAGGCCCCTAACACTGAAGCTTTCTTT.

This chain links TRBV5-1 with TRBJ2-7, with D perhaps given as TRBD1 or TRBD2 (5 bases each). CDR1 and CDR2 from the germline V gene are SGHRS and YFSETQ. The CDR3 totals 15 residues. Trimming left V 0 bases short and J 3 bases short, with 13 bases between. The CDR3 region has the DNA TGCGCCAGCAGCTTGGGGGGCGCAGGAGGCTACGAGCAGTACTTC. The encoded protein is CASSLGGAGGYEQYF.

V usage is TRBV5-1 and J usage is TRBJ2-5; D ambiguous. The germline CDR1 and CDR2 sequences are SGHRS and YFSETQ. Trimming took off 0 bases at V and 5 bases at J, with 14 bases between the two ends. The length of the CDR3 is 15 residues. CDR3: CASSLGRRRAETQYF. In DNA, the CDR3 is TGCGCCAGCAGCTTGGGACGGAGAAGGGCGGAGACCCAGTACTTC.

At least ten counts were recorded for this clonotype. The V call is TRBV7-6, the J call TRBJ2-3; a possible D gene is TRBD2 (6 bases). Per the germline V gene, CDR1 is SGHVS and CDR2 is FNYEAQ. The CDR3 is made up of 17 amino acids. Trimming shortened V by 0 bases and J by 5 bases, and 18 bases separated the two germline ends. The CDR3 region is CASSLAAGTPSGDTQYF. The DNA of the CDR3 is TGTGCCAGCAGCTTAGCAGCCGGGACTCCCTCGGGAGATACGCAGTATTTT.

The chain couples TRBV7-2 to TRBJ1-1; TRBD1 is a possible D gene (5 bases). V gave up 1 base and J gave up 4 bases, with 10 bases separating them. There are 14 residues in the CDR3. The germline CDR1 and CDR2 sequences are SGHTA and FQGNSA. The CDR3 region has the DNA TGTGCCAGCAGCTTAGGTTTCCAGGGCACTGAAGCTTTCTTT. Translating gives CASSLGFQGTEAFF.

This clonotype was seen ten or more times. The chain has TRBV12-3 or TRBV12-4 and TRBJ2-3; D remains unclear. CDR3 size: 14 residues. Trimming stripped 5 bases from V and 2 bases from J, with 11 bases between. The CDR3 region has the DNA TGTGCCAGCAGTGTAAACCGGGCCACAGATACGCAGTATTTT. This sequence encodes CASSVNRATDTQYF.

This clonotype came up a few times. The CDR3, as DNA: TGTGCCAGCAGCTCCGTGGGAGGACTAGGGCAAGAGACCCAGTACTTC. This translates into CASSSVGGLGQETQYF. The V and J genes are TRBV7-3 and TRBJ2-5; 7 bases map to TRBD2. The CDR3 has 16 residues. Germline V CDR1 and CDR2: SGHTA, FQGTGA. V lost 4 bases to trimming and J lost 2 bases; unmatched junction nucleotides: 10.

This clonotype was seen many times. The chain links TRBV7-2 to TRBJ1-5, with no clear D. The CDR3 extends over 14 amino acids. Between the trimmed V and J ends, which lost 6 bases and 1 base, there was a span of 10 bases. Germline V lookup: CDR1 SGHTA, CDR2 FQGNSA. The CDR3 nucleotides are TGTGCCAGCAGTATAACTGGGAGCAATCAGCCCCAGCATTTT. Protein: CASSITGSNQPQHF. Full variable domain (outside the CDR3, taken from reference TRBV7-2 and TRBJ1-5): GAGVSQSPSNKVTEKGKDVELRCDPISGHTALYWYRQSLGQGLEFLIYFQGNSAPDKSGLPSDRFSAERTGGSVSTLTIQRTQQEDSAVYLCASSITGSNQPQHFGDGTRLSIL.

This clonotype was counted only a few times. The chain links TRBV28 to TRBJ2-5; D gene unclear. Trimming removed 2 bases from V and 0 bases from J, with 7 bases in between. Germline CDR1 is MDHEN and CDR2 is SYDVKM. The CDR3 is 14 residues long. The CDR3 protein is CASSLPPNQETQYF. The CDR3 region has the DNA TGTGCCAGCAGTTTACCTCCGAACCAAGAGACCCAGTACTTC.

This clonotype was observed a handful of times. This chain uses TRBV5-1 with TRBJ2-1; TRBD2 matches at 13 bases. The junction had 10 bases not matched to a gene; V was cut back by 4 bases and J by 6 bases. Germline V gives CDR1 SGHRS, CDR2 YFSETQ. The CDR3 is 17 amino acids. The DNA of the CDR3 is TGCGCCAGCAGCCCGAGACTAGCGGGGGGCCGCCCCAATGAGCAGTTCTTC. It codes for CASSPRLAGGRPNEQFF.

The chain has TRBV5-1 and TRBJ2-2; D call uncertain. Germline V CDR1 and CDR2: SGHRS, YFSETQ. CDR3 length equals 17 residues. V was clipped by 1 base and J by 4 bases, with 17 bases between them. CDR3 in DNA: TGCGCCAGCAGCTTGACAGCGTCGCCCTCCCTCACCGGGGAGCTGTTTTTT. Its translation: CASSLTASPSLTGELFF. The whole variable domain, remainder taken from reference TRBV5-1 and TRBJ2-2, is KAGVTQTPRYLIKTRGQQVTLSCSPISGHRSVSWYQQTPGQGLQFLFEYFSETQRNKGNFPGRFSGRQFSNSRSEMNVSTLELGDSALYLCASSLTASPSLTGELFFGEGSRLTVL.

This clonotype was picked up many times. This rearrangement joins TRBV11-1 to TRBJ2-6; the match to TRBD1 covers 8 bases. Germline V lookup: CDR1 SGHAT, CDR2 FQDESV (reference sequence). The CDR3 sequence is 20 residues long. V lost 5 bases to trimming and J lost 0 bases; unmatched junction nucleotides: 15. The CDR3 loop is CASSPGQGIVTFSGANVLTF. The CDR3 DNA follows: TGTGCCAGCAGCCCAGGACAGGGTATCGTAACGTTCTCTGGGGCCAACGTCCTGACTTTC.